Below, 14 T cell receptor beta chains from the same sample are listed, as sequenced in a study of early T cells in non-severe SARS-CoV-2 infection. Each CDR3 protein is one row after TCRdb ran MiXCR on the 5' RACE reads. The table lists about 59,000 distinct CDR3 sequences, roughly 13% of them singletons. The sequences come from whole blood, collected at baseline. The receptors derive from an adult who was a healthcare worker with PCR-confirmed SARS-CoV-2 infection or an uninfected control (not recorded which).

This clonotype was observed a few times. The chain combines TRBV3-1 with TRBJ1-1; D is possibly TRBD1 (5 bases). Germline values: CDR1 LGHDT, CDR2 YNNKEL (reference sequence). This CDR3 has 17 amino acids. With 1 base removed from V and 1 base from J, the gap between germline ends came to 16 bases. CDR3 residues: CASSQAGAGYPNTEAFF. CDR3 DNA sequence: TGTGCCAGCAGCCAAGCAGGAGCAGGGTATCCGAACACTGAAGCTTTCTTT.

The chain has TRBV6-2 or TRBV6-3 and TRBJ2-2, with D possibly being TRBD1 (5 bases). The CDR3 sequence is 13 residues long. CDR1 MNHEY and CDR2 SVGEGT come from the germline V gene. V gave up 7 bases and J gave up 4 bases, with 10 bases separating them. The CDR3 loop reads CASNQGPTGELFF. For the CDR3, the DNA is TGTGCCAGCAACCAGGGTCCCACCGGGGAGCTGTTTTTT.

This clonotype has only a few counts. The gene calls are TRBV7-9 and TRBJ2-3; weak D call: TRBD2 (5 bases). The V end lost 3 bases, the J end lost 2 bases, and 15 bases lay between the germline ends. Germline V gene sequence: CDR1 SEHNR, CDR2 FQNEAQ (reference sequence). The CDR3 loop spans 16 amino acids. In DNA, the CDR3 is TGTGCCAGCAGCTTCGGCTCCGGAGCGGCCACAGATACGCAGTATTTT. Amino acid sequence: CASSFGSGAATDTQYF.

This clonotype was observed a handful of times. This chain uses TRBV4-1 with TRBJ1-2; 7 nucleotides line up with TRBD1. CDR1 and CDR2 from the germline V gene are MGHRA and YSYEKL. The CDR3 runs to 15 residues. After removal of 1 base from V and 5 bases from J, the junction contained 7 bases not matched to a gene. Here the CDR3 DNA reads TGCGCCAGCAGCCAAGTCCCGGGACAGACATATGGCTACACCTTC. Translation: CASSQVPGQTYGYTF.

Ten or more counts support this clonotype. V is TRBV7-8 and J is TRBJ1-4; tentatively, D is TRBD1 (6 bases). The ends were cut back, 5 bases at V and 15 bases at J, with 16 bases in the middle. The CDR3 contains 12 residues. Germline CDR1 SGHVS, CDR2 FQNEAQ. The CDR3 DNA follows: TGTGCCAGCAGCCTAAAGGGGGGTCATATGTTTTTT. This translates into CASSLKGGHMFF.

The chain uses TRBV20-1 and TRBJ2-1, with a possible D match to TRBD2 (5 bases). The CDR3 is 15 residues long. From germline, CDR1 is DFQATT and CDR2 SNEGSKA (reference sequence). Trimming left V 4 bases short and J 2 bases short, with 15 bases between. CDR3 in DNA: TGCAGTGCTATCATCAGCGGAAAAGCCTACAATGAGCAGTTCTTC. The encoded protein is CSAIISGKAYNEQFF.

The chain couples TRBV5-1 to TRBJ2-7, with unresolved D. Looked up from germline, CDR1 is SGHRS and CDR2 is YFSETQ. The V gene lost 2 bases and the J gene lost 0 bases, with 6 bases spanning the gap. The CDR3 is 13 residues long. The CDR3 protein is CASSFSVSYEQYF. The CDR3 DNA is TGCGCCAGCAGCTTTTCAGTCTCCTACGAGCAGTACTTC.

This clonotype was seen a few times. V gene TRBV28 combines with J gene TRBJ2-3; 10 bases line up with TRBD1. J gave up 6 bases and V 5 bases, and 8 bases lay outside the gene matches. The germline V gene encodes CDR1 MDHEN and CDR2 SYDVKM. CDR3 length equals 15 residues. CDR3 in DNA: TGTGCCAGCAGTCTAGGGACAGGGGATGGGGATACGCAGTATTTT. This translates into CASSLGTGDGDTQYF.

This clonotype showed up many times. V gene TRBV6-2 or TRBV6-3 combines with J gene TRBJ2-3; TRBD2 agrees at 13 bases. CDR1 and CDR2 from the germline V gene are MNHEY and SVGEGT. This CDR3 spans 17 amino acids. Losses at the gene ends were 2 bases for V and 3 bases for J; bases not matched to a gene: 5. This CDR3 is CASSYDRLAGGTDTQYF. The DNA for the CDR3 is TGTGCCAGCAGTTACGATCGACTAGCGGGAGGAACAGATACGCAGTATTTT.

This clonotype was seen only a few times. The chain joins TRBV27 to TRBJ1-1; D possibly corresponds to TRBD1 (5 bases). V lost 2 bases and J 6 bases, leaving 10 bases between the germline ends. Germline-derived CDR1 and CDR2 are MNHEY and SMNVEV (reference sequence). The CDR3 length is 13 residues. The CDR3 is CASSLSRGSEAFF. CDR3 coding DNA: TGTGCCAGCAGTTTAAGTAGGGGCTCTGAAGCTTTCTTT.

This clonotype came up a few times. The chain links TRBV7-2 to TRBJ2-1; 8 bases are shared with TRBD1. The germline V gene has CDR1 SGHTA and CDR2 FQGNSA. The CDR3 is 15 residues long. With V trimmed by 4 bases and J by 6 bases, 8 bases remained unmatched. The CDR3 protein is CASSSTGAARNEQFF. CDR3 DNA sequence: TGTGCCAGCAGCTCGACAGGGGCCGCGCGCAATGAGCAGTTCTTC.

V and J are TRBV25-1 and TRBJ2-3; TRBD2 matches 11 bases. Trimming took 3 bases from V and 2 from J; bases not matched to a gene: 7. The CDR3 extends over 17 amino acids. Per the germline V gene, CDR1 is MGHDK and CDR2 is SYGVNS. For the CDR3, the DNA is TGTGCCAGCAGTGATCCGACTAGCGGGACCCTCACAGATACGCAGTATTTT. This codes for CASSDPTSGTLTDTQYF. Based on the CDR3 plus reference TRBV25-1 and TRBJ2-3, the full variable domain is EADIYQTPRYLVIGTGKKITLECSQTMGHDKMYWYQQDPGMELHLIHYSYGVNSTEKGDLSSESTVSRIRTEHFPLTLESARPSHTSQYLCASSDPTSGTLTDTQYFGPGTRLTVL.

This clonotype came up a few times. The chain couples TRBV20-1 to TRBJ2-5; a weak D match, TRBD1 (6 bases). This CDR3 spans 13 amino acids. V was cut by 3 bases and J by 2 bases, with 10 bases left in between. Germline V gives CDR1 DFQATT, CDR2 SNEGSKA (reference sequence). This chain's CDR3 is CSASRGRQETQYF. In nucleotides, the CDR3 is TGCAGTGCTAGCAGGGGAAGGCAAGAGACCCAGTACTTC.

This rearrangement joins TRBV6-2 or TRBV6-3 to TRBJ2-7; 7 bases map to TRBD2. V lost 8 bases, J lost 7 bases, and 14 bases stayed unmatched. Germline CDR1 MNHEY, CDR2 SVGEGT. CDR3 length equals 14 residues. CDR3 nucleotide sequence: TGTGCCAGCGGCCTAAGCGGGACCTTGGGGGAGCAGTACTTC. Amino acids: CASGLSGTLGEQYF.